One TCR beta chain is described in this entry. Repertoires were generated with immunoSEQ multiplex PCR, while TCRdb's copy carries only in-frame clones and drops some. The sample has about 160,000 clones; 80% are singletons. The sample belongs to a study of blood T cell repertoires in COVID-19. This CDR3 has 13 amino acids. Trimming cost V 4 bases and J 3 bases, with 8 bases left between them. The chain carries TRBV12-3 or TRBV12-4 and TRBJ2-3, with D possibly being TRBD1 (5 bases). The receptor comes from a woman in her sixties or seventies who had recovered from COVID-19. Sequenced input: PBMCs or T cells enriched from blood (not recorded which). This chain's CDR3 is CASSSRQTDTQYF. CDR3 in DNA: TGTGCCAGCAGTTCCCGACAGACAGATACGCAGTATTTT.